This T cell receptor (beta chain) stems from a study of T cells in tuberculosis. CDR1 is SGHTA and CDR2 is FQGNSA in the germline V gene. V shed 5 bases, J shed 3 bases, and the junction held 6 bases outside the gene matches. This CDR3 has 15 amino acids. Sequencing was performed with immunoSEQ multiplex PCR; in TCRdb, only in-frame clones are kept and a portion is missing. This sample has roughly 40,000 clones, with roughly 96% found just once. Material for sequencing was PBMCs. This clonotype was sampled from a donor aged 10 to 29 with latent tuberculosis or without tuberculosis infection. The rearrangement uses TRBV7-2 and TRBJ2-2, with 7 bases fitting TRBD2. As DNA, the CDR3 is TGTGCCAGCAGCGAGACTAGCCTACACACCGGGGAGCTGTTTTTT. Translated, it gives CASSETSLHTGELFF.